This T cell receptor (beta chain) stems from a study of T cell responses to AZD1222 COVID-19 vaccine (dated by TCRdb to the early 2020s). With regard to the full study: A total of 233 trial participants underwent TCR sequencing, of whom some 210 received two doses of AZD1222 and roughly 25 received two doses of the MenACWY control vaccine. Trial participants were enrolled by age into subgroups of 18-55, 56-69 and 70-plus years, and 148, 28 and 57 TCR-sequenced participants, respectively, were included in these subgroups.

V was cut back by 5 bases and J by 6 bases, leaving a gap of 17 bases between them. The CDR3 holds 15 amino acids from the cysteine to the phenylalanine. Kept here is only the CDR3 DNA, which spans 45 bases and is read in frame from base 1. For CDR1 and CDR2, the germline V gene lists MDHEN and SYDVKM. The time point label of this sample denotes: about 28 days (+/-7) after the second vaccine dose. AZD1222 recipients with second doses at about 4 weeks or about 12 weeks were pooled, because spike-specific TCR depth and breadth did not differ between schedules. Samples from vaccinated people were obtained from the UK trials COV001 and COV002, which included a single-blind randomized controlled phase 2/3 trial of AZD1222 (ChAdOx1 nCoV-19) in healthy adults. For TCRbeta chain sequencing, PBMC samples were collected from trial participants at day 0 and at day 28 after the second dose. This clone has a single count. The antigen it recognizes is unknown. There are no base qualities to consult, and no much larger clone falls within one base.

General conclusions and limits of the study: Most participants were white British and females outnumbered males, and the authors suggested that clonal diversity may have been underestimated. Only five or six AZD1222 recipients were SARS-CoV-2 seropositive at baseline, limiting conclusions about previously exposed vaccinees. After two AZD1222 doses, both the breadth and the depth of spike-specific TCRs were significantly higher than at day 0 and than in MenACWY recipients. Reportedly, close to half of the unique spike-specific TCRs recognized epitopes lying outside the regions that are mutated in the B.1.351 and B.1.1.7 variants. The whole spike protein was spanned by vaccine-associated CD4 TCRs, and dominant responses were seen in regions 160-218 and 743-854. Because no day 14 peak-response samples were available, the repertoires could be characterized only after the peak T cell response. The 56-69-year group was small, and its depth increase did not reach significance, likely because of low power.

The CDR3 regions of human TCRbeta chains were analyzed by immunosequencing. As for the original processing: TCRs in the repertoires were matched against a reference library of SARS-CoV-2-specific TCRs that had been generated with the MIRA antigen-specificity platform. Breadth was defined as the fraction of unique TCRs that were SARS-CoV-2-associated. Depth was defined as the fraction of total T cells that were SARS-CoV-2-associated. Using the MIRA data, each spike-specific TCR was mapped to the spike region that the TCR reacts to and placed in a CD4 or CD8 class. Log10-transformed breadth and depth values were compared by one-way ANOVA with Sidak's multiple comparisons tests. The table was pulled from immuneACCESS by TCRdb, which kept in-frame rearrangements only. Such tables lose some clones; where checked, under half of the loss comes from unresolved V genes, and the rest has no known cause. D and trimming were read from the DNA, whereas the V and J calls and clone size are those reported in that table. Present in this sample are around 200,000 clones, 85% to 90% of which were seen just once. Roughly 25% of the sample comes from the top ten.

The material sequenced was peripheral blood, taken 28 days after the second AZD1222 dose. The chain uses TRBV28 and TRBJ1-5; the D gene lacks a confident call. This sequence was found in an adult who received the AZD1222 COVID-19 vaccine. The DNA sequence reads TGTGCCAGCAGTACGCCCTCCGCGGGAGGTCAGCCCCAGCATTTT. It codes for CASSTPSAGGQPQHF.